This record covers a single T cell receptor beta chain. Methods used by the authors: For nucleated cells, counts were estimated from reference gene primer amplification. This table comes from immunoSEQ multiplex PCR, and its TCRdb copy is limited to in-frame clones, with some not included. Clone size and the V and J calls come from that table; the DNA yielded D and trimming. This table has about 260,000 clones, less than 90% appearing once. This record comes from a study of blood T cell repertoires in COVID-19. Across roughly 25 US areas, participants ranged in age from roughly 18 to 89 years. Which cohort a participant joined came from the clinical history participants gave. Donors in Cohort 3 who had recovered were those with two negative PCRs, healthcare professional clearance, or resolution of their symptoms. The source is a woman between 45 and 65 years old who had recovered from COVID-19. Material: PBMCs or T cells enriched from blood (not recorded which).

The CDR3 is CASSYDRDYGYTF. Here the CDR3 DNA reads TGTGCCAGCAGTTACGACAGGGATTATGGCTACACCTTC. V and J are TRBV6-5 and TRBJ1-2, with TRBD1 identical over 7 bases. The CDR3 sequence is 13 residues long. The V gene end was trimmed by 2 bases and the J gene end by 5 bases; junction bases not matched to a gene: 2. The germline gives CDR1 MNHEY, CDR2 SVGAGI.